The source of this T cell receptor (beta chain) is a study of blood T cell dynamics during melanoma immunotherapy. Study-wide results and limits: Whether repertoire-driving clones were melanoma-specific could not be determined.

A remark on this clone: What it binds is unknown.

V was pared by 6 bases and J by 9 bases, with 14 bases of the junction left unmatched. Germline values: CDR1 MDHEN, CDR2 SYDVKM. The CDR3 is 16 residues long. Using immunoSEQ multiplex PCR, the repertoire was profiled, and TCRdb retains in-frame clones only, with some absent. This table has 20,000 to 30,000 clones, around 85% appearing once. Time point given: pre-treatment baseline. Samples come from before therapy and from week 3 after the first blockade cycle. Response was assessed by RECIST 1.1 at 12 weeks, except a couple of rapid progressors. Patients with prior systemic cancer treatment, concomitant immunosuppressants, or other active malignancies were excluded.

The receptor comes from a human donor with melanoma. This rearrangement joins TRBV28 to TRBJ2-1; 10 bases fit TRBD2. The sequencing used blood, collected from a patient treated with checkpoint blockade. The CDR3 sequence: CASRLQAGGGRSEQFF. Here the CDR3 DNA reads TGTGCCAGCAGGCTACAAGCGGGAGGGGGTCGTTCTGAGCAGTTCTTC.